The 17 T cell receptor beta chains below all came from one sample that was sequenced in a study of blood T cell repertoires in COVID-19. Repertoires were generated with immunoSEQ multiplex PCR, while TCRdb's copy carries only in-frame clones and drops some. The table records about 170,000 clones, 83% of them present only once. The sequenced material came from peripheral blood. These receptors were collected from a woman aged 80 or over with acute or convalescent COVID-19.

The chain links TRBV18 to TRBJ1-5; TRBD1 matches 11 bases. With V trimmed by 3 bases and J by 7 bases, 11 bases remained unmatched. Germline-derived CDR1 and CDR2 are KGHSH and LQKENI. This CDR3 has 17 amino acids. The CDR3 sequence: CASSPLGQGADRQPQHF. DNA of the CDR3: TGTGCCAGCTCACCCCTTGGACAGGGGGCGGATCGACAGCCCCAGCATTTT.

This clone was seen once. The chain has TRBV6-5 and TRBJ1-5; possible D gene TRBD1, 5 bases. The V end was cut by 5 bases, the J end by 5 bases, with 16 bases between. Germline values: CDR1 MNHEY, CDR2 SVGAGI. This CDR3 region has 15 residues. CDR3 residues: CASSLSDSSYQPQHF. CDR3 sequence (DNA): TGTGCCAGCAGTCTCTCCGACAGTAGTTATCAGCCCCAGCATTTT.

The count of this clone is one. The chain joins TRBV7-2 to TRBJ1-6; TRBD1 matches 10 bases. The V segment lost 2 bases and the J segment 10 bases; nucleotides outside the gene matches: 11. Germline values: CDR1 SGHTA, CDR2 FQGNSA. This CDR3 comprises 17 residues. The CDR3 sequence: CASSLSRRQGANSPLHF. CDR3 coding DNA: TGTGCCAGCAGCTTAAGTAGAAGACAGGGGGCAAACTCACCCCTCCACTTT.

The chain combines TRBV28 with TRBJ1-3; D is perhaps TRBD1 (5 bases). The germline gives CDR1 MDHEN, CDR2 SYDVKM. V lost 2 bases, J lost 3 bases, and 11 bases lay in between. The CDR3 consists of 15 residues. CDR3 nucleotides: TGTGCCAGCAGTTTAGGGCAGGGCGGTGGAAACACCATATATTTT. This codes for CASSLGQGGGNTIYF.

This chain links TRBV6-2 or TRBV6-3 with TRBJ2-5; 8 bases fit TRBD2. CDR3 length equals 16 residues. Germline CDR1 and CDR2: MNHEY and SVGEGT. V lost 5 bases, J lost 1 base, and 9 bases stayed unmatched. CDR3: CASSIGLLAGQETQYF. In DNA form, the CDR3 reads TGTGCCAGCAGTATAGGACTCCTAGCGGGCCAAGAGACCCAGTACTTC.

V usage is TRBV7-8 and J usage is TRBJ2-7; TRBD1 matches 7 bases. CDR1 SGHVS and CDR2 FQNEAQ come from the germline V gene. Losses at the gene ends were 1 base for V and 4 bases for J; bases not matched to a gene: 1. The CDR3 contains 13 residues. CDR3 protein: CASSLGRGYEQYF. The CDR3 DNA follows: TGTGCCAGCAGCTTAGGCAGGGGGTACGAGCAGTACTTC.

This rearrangement joins TRBV7-9 to TRBJ1-1; D remains unclear. V was pared by 4 bases and J by 5 bases, with 17 bases between. The CDR3 consists of 15 residues. Germline V gene data show CDR1 as SEHNR and CDR2 as FQNEAQ (reference sequence). The CDR3 DNA is TGTGCCAGCAGCTCCGCGGACTCCGGAGGAACTGAAGCTTTCTTT. Its translation: CASSSADSGGTEAFF.

The chain joins TRBV15 to TRBJ1-1, with D unclear. This CDR3 has 14 amino acids. The V end was cut by 5 bases, the J end by 3 bases, with 13 bases between. CDR1 and CDR2 (germline): LNHNV, YYDKDF (reference sequence). CDR3 in amino acids: CATSLLSSDTEAFF. CDR3 sequence (DNA): TGTGCCACCAGCCTCCTTTCTTCGGACACTGAAGCTTTCTTT.

The chain uses TRBV5-6 and TRBJ2-7; 8 positions match TRBD1. The ends lost 3 bases at V and 6 bases at J; junction bases unmatched: 8. The CDR3 spans 14 residues. Germline V lookup: CDR1 SGHDT, CDR2 YYEEEE. CDR3 amino acids: CASSYGQGLGEQYF. As DNA, the CDR3 is TGTGCCAGCAGCTATGGACAGGGCCTAGGCGAGCAGTACTTC.

This clone was counted once. The V and J genes are TRBV27 and TRBJ2-7; 11 nucleotides align to TRBD2. The J segment lost 4 bases and the V segment lost 5 bases, leaving 10 bases of the junction unmatched. Per germline, CDR1 MNHEY and CDR2 SMNVEV (reference sequence). This CDR3 is built from 16 residues. CDR3 nucleotide sequence: TGTGCCAGCAGTCCTAGACTAGCGGGGCCTCGGTACGAGCAGTACTTC. Its translation is CASSPRLAGPRYEQYF.

The chain employs TRBV5-4 and TRBJ1-1, with a possible D match to TRBD1 (6 bases). CDR1 is SGHNT and CDR2 is YYREEE in the germline V gene (reference sequence). Trimming took 2 bases from V and 0 from J, leaving 8 bases between them. CDR3 size: 14 residues. CDR3 loop: CASSFRDMNTEAFF. In DNA, the CDR3 is TGTGCCAGCAGCTTCAGGGACATGAACACTGAAGCTTTCTTT.

This clone occurred once. J is TRBJ1-3 and V is TRBV5-1; no definite D call. This CDR3 comprises 16 residues. CDR1 and CDR2 from the germline V gene are SGHRS and YFSETQ. V was pared by 2 bases and J by 0 bases, with 12 bases between. CDR3 sequence reads: CASSLLGGNSGNTIYF. CDR3 in DNA: TGCGCCAGCAGCTTATTAGGAGGAAACTCTGGAAACACCATATATTTT.

The chain has TRBV28 and TRBJ1-4; no clear D gene. CDR3 size: 13 residues. Trimming stripped 6 bases from V and 4 bases from J, with 9 bases between. CDR1 is MDHEN and CDR2 is SYDVKM in the germline V gene. Here the CDR3 reads CASSIEFNEKLFF. CDR3 nucleotides: TGTGCCAGCAGCATCGAGTTTAATGAAAAACTGTTTTTT.

The rearrangement links TRBV25-1 to TRBJ2-7, with 7 bases aligning to TRBD1. The CDR3 is 14 residues long. The ends lost 6 bases at V and 0 bases at J; junction bases unmatched: 5. Looked up from germline, CDR1 is MGHDK and CDR2 is SYGVNS. As DNA, the CDR3 is TGTGCCAGCAGACGGTCAGGGGGCTCCTACGAGCAGTACTTC. As protein: CASRRSGGSYEQYF.

This chain uses TRBV14 with TRBJ2-3; D is uncertain. With 1 base removed from V and 3 bases from J, the gap between germline ends came to 5 bases. Germline assignment: CDR1 SGHDN and CDR2 FVKESK. The CDR3 is 13 amino acids. CDR3 sequence: CASSQGGTDTQYF. CDR3 in DNA: TGTGCCAGCAGCCAAGGAGGTACAGATACGCAGTATTTT.

This clone was seen a single time. The chain has TRBV27 and TRBJ2-2; maybe TRBD1 (5 bases). Germline values: CDR1 MNHEY, CDR2 SMNVEV (reference sequence). The CDR3 length is 14 residues. V lost 3 bases, J lost 2 bases, and 7 bases lay in between. CDR3 region: CASSFDRNTGELFF. DNA of the CDR3: TGTGCCAGCAGTTTCGACAGAAACACCGGGGAGCTGTTTTTT.

The chain combines TRBV28 with TRBJ1-2; D call uncertain. Per the germline V gene, CDR1 is MDHEN and CDR2 is SYDVKM. The germline V and J ends were trimmed by 3 bases and 4 bases, with 12 bases remaining between them. The CDR3 covers 14 residues. The CDR3 sequence is CASSFWSQPYGYTF. DNA of the CDR3: TGTGCCAGCAGTTTTTGGAGTCAGCCCTATGGCTACACCTTC.